Below are 25 T cell receptor beta chains sequenced from a single sample in a study of T cell changes during pregnancy in multiple sclerosis. Only in-frame clones appear in the TCRdb table, and some are missing; sequencing was by immunoSEQ multiplex PCR. Of 90,000 to 150,000 clones listed, under 95% are singletons. Material: peripheral blood, obtained before pregnancy. The receptors here all came from a female donor with multiple sclerosis, enrolled in a pregnancy study.

The rearrangement links TRBV10-2 to TRBJ1-5, with 7 bases lining up with TRBD1. The CDR3 sequence is 16 residues long. Looked up from germline, CDR1 is WSHSY and CDR2 is SAAADI. The J segment lost 0 bases and the V segment lost 3 bases, leaving 5 bases of the junction unmatched. The DNA for the CDR3 is TGCGCCAGCAGTGAAAGGGGGCTTGGTAGCAATCAGCCCCAGCATTTT. It codes for CASSERGLGSNQPQHF.

The V call is TRBV4-1, the J call TRBJ2-1; TRBD2 is a possible D gene (5 bases). CDR1 is MGHRA, CDR2 YSYEKL, per germline. The CDR3 is 13 amino acids. The V gene lost 1 base and the J gene lost 9 bases, with 10 bases spanning the gap. This CDR3 reads CASSQAASREQFF. The CDR3, as DNA: TGCGCCAGCAGCCAAGCGGCTAGCCGTGAGCAGTTCTTC.

J is TRBJ2-1 and V is TRBV16; TRBD1 agrees at 8 bases. The V gene end was trimmed by 4 bases and the J gene end by 0 bases; junction bases not matched to a gene: 5. The CDR3 consists of 16 residues. Germline CDR1 KGHSY, CDR2 FQNENV. CDR3 bases: TGTGCCAGCAGCCCTCGGACAGGGAGCTCCTACAATGAGCAGTTCTTC. Translated, it gives CASSPRTGSSYNEQFF.

This chain links TRBV2 with TRBJ1-2; the D gene is possibly TRBD1 (5 bases). V shed 6 bases and J shed 9 bases, with 11 bases lying between them. The CDR3 loop spans 11 amino acids. CDR1 SNHLY and CDR2 FYNNEI come from the germline V gene. Here the CDR3 DNA reads TGTGCCAGCAGGGATACAGGAAGCTACACCTTC. It is translated as CASRDTGSYTF.

The rearrangement uses TRBV25-1 and TRBJ2-2; 14 positions match TRBD2. The CDR3 length is 18 residues. The V segment lost 1 base and the J segment 6 bases; nucleotides outside the gene matches: 7. CDR1 is MGHDK and CDR2 is SYGVNS in the germline V gene. The CDR3 region has the DNA TGTGCCAGCAGTGAATCGCGTTTGGGACTAGCGGGAGCCGGGGAGCTGTTTTTT. This sequence encodes CASSESRLGLAGAGELFF.

The gene calls are TRBV7-3 and TRBJ1-1; D not certain. The CDR3 totals 14 residues. CDR1 SGHTA and CDR2 FQGTGA come from the germline V gene. V shed 5 bases and J shed 7 bases, with 17 bases lying between them. CDR3 region: CASSLTHPGVEAFF. In nucleotides, the CDR3 is TGTGCCAGCAGCCTCACTCACCCAGGTGTTGAAGCTTTCTTT.

The genes are TRBV9 and TRBJ2-7; D remains unclear. Germline V lookup: CDR1 SGDLS, CDR2 YYNGEE. The CDR3 length is 13 residues. V was cut by 4 bases and J by 6 bases, with 14 bases left in between. The CDR3 nucleotides read TGTGCCAGCAGCTCCACCGACTTCGGCGAGCAGTACTTC. Amino acid sequence: CASSSTDFGEQYF.

CDR3 amino acids: CASSKGQLALNTIYF. CDR3 sequence (DNA): TGTGCCAGCAGCAAGGGACAGCTAGCTCTAAACACCATATATTTT. V usage is TRBV21-1 and J usage is TRBJ1-3; the D call TRBD1 from the table was never checked on the DNA. TRBV21-1 is designated a pseudogene. The CDR3 has 15 residues.

The V and J genes are TRBV10-2 and TRBJ1-5; no clear D gene. CDR1 and CDR2 (germline): WSHSY, SAAADI. The CDR3 length is 12 residues. With 4 bases removed from V and 3 bases from J, the gap between germline ends came to 4 bases. CDR3 protein: CASSANNQPQHF. The CDR3 DNA reads TGCGCCAGCAGTGCAAACAATCAGCCCCAGCATTTT.

The chain has TRBV6-5 and TRBJ1-5, with TRBD1 identical over 9 bases. V was pared by 5 bases and J by 6 bases, with 5 bases of the junction left unmatched. Germline V gives CDR1 MNHEY, CDR2 SVGAGI. This CDR3 comprises 14 residues. As DNA, the CDR3 is TGTGCCAGCAGTGGGGACAGGGAGGCTCAGCCCCAGCATTTT. Its protein product is CASSGDREAQPQHF.

The chain recombines TRBV9 with TRBJ2-7, with 12 bases matching TRBD2. The length of the CDR3 is 16 residues. CDR1 SGDLS and CDR2 YYNGEE come from the germline V gene. The ends lost 4 bases at V and 0 bases at J; junction bases unmatched: 5. CDR3 sequence (DNA): TGTGCCAGCAGCCCCGGGACTAGCGGGCTCTCCTACGAGCAGTACTTC. Amino acids: CASSPGTSGLSYEQYF. Together with reference TRBV9 and TRBJ2-7, the CDR3 gives the full variable domain: DSGVTQTPKHLITATGQRVTLRCSPRSGDLSVYWYQQSLDQGLQFLIQYYNGEERAKGNILERFSAQQFPDLHSELNLSSLELGDSALYFCASSPGTSGLSYEQYFGPGTRLTVT.

This sequence joins TRBV5-1 and TRBJ2-7; 8 bases match TRBD2. This CDR3 has 15 amino acids. V trimming: 3 bases; J trimming: 7 bases; junction bases outside the gene matches: 12. Germline CDR1 is SGHRS and CDR2 is YFSETQ. CDR3 sequence reads: CASSYIDTAGEEQYF. The CDR3 DNA sequence: TGCGCCAGCAGCTACATCGATACAGCGGGAGAAGAGCAGTACTTC.

The V gene is TRBV5-6, the J gene TRBJ1-6, with a possible D match to TRBD1 (6 bases). There are 15 residues in the CDR3. Germline V gene lookup returns CDR1 SGHDT and CDR2 YYEEEE. Trimming removed 6 bases at V and 4 bases at J, with 14 bases between. The CDR3 DNA sequence: TGTGCCAGCACCTATGGGGGCCTTTATAATTCACCCCTCCACTTT. This encodes CASTYGGLYNSPLHF.

The V and J genes are TRBV20-1 and TRBJ2-5; D is undetermined. Trimming removed 3 bases from V and 5 bases from J, with 7 bases in between. The germline CDR1 and CDR2 sequences are DFQATT and SNEGSKA (reference sequence). The CDR3 covers 11 residues. Written as DNA, the CDR3 is TGCAGTGCTAGGCTATCGGAGACCCAGTACTTC. Translated: CSARLSETQYF.

The J gene is TRBJ1-3, the V gene TRBV6-1; D call uncertain. The CDR3 runs 14 residues. The germline gives CDR1 MNHNS, CDR2 SASEGT. V gave up 0 bases and J gave up 5 bases, with 8 bases separating them. CDR3 amino acids: CASSEAGGRNTIYF. CDR3 coding DNA: TGTGCCAGCAGTGAAGCAGGAGGGAGAAACACCATATATTTT.

V is TRBV7-6 and J is TRBJ1-4; weak D call: TRBD1 (6 bases). The V gene's germline CDR1 is SGHVS and CDR2 FNYEAQ. V was pared by 2 bases and J by 7 bases, with 11 bases between. This CDR3 contains 14 residues. The DNA for the CDR3 is TGTGCCAGCAGCTTACGGGGGGCGGGTGAAAAACTGTTTTTT. Encoded protein: CASSLRGAGEKLFF. The whole variable domain, filled in from reference TRBV7-6 and TRBJ1-4, reads GAGVSQSPRYKVTKRGQDVALRCDPISGHVSLYWYRQALGQGPEFLTYFNYEAQQDKSGLPNDRFSAERPEGSISTLTIQRTEQRDSAMYRCASSLRGAGEKLFFGSGTQLSVL.

This chain links TRBV5-6 with TRBJ2-7; D is unclear. The CDR3 covers 11 residues. Germline values: CDR1 SGHDT, CDR2 YYEEEE. Trimming stripped 2 bases from V and 6 bases from J, with 6 bases between. The CDR3 DNA is TGTGCCAGCAGCTTTTCGGGCGAGCAGTACTTC. It yields the protein CASSFSGEQYF. The full variable domain, rest sourced from reference TRBV5-6 and TRBJ2-7, is DAGVTQSPTHLIKTRGQQVTLRCSPKSGHDTVSWYQQALGQGPQFIFQYYEEEERQRGNFPDRFSGHQFPNYSSELNVNALLLGDSALYLCASSFSGEQYFGPGTRLTVT.

This clone came up a few times. The chain carries TRBV4-1 and TRBJ2-6; 14 nucleotides agree with TRBD2. The ends lost 2 bases at V and 4 bases at J; junction bases unmatched: 10. This CDR3 is 20 amino acids long. Germline CDR1 MGHRA, CDR2 YSYEKL. The CDR3 here is CASSQLGLAGEAAGANVLTF. The DNA for the CDR3 is TGCGCCAGCAGCCAACTGGGACTAGCGGGAGAGGCTGCCGGGGCCAACGTCCTGACTTTC.

This chain joins TRBV6-1 and TRBJ1-2; TRBD1 matches 11 bases. The CDR3 is 14 amino acids. V lost 6 bases and J lost 7; bases outside the gene matches: 7. Germline V gene lookup returns CDR1 MNHNS and CDR2 SASEGT. The CDR3 is CASRADRGLGGYTF. CDR3 nucleotides: TGTGCCAGCAGAGCGGACAGGGGGCTGGGTGGCTACACCTTC.

The CDR3 protein is CASSPPTSGIPDEQFF. The CDR3 DNA sequence: TGTGCCAGCAGCCCCCCCACTAGCGGCATACCGGATGAGCAGTTCTTC. The chain joins TRBV13 to TRBJ2-1, with TRBD2 matching over 8 bases. With V trimmed by 5 bases and J by 8 bases, 14 bases remained unmatched. Germline-derived CDR1 and CDR2 are PRHDT and FYEKMQ (reference sequence). The CDR3 sequence is 16 residues long.

The rearrangement links TRBV30 to TRBJ2-3; TRBD2 might be the D (6 bases). This CDR3 comprises 12 residues. Germline V gene data show CDR1 as GTSNPN and CDR2 as SVGIG (reference sequence). V was shortened by 1 base and J by 14 bases, with 16 bases between the two germline ends. CDR3 region: CAWSAGTYRRYF. The CDR3 DNA follows: TGTGCCTGGAGTGCCGGGACTTACCGCAGGTATTTT.

V and J are TRBV28 and TRBJ1-6; 8 nucleotides align to TRBD1. The V gene end was trimmed by 3 bases and the J gene end by 10 bases; junction bases not matched to a gene: 8. Germline values: CDR1 MDHEN, CDR2 SYDVKM. The CDR3 runs to 15 residues. DNA for the CDR3: TGTGCCAGCAGTTTGGGTCGTACAGGGGGATCACCCCTCCACTTT. Its translation: CASSLGRTGGSPLHF.

This chain links TRBV27 with TRBJ2-2; 10 positions agree with TRBD2. V lost 0 bases, J lost 6 bases, and 7 bases stayed unmatched. The CDR3 length is 17 residues. Germline V gene sequence: CDR1 MNHEY, CDR2 SMNVEV (reference sequence). The CDR3 region is CASSLSGASGRAGELFF. DNA of the CDR3: TGTGCCAGCAGTTTATCCGGCGCTAGCGGGAGAGCCGGGGAGCTGTTTTTT.

V usage is TRBV5-8 and J usage is TRBJ2-7; TRBD2 matches at 14 bases. Germline CDR1 reads SGHTS; CDR2 reads YDEGEE. This CDR3 is 15 amino acids long. With 4 bases clipped from V and 5 bases from J, the junction kept 5 bases outside the gene matches. CDR3 DNA sequence: TGTGCCAGCAGCGATGGACTAGCGGGAGGCCACGAGCAGTACTTC. This translates into CASSDGLAGGHEQYF.

The chain couples TRBV10-3 to TRBJ1-1; D uncertain. V was shortened by 0 bases and J by 6 bases, with 11 bases between the two germline ends. Germline V gene lookup returns CDR1 ENHRY and CDR2 SYGVKD. The CDR3 is 14 residues long. CDR3 sequence: CAISESGGPPEAFF. As DNA, the CDR3 is TGTGCCATCAGTGAGTCTGGAGGCCCTCCTGAAGCTTTCTTT.